Below are 25 T cell receptor beta chains sequenced from a single sample in a study of T cells after yellow fever vaccination. Via MiXCR, TCRdb re-called the 5' RACE reads, giving one row per CDR3 protein. This table holds 450,000 to 600,000 distinct CDR3 sequences, around 17% found once. This sample comprised PBMCs, obtained 5 to 6 days after the first yellow fever vaccination. All receptors come from a young man who received the YFV17D yellow fever vaccine.

This chain links TRBV5-4 with TRBJ2-3; D uncertain. This CDR3 has 11 amino acids. Per germline, CDR1 SGHNT and CDR2 YYREEE (reference sequence). Deletions cut 4 bases from V and 7 bases from J, with 7 bases between. The CDR3: CASSRQNTQYF. The CDR3 region has the DNA TGTGCCAGCAGCCGTCAGAATACGCAGTATTTT.

This clonotype has only a few counts. The rearrangement links TRBV11-1 to TRBJ2-5, with D unclear. V gave up 5 bases and J gave up 5 bases, with 15 bases separating them. The germline V gene has CDR1 SGHAT and CDR2 FQDESV (reference sequence). CDR3 length equals 14 residues. CDR3 loop: CASSLGVGDETQYF. The CDR3 DNA follows: TGTGCCAGCAGCCTAGGAGTTGGTGATGAGACCCAGTACTTC. The full variable domain, in which reference TRBV11-1 and TRBJ2-5 provide the parts outside the CDR3, is EAEVAQSPRYKITEKSQAVAFWCDPISGHATLYWYRQILGQGPELLVQFQDESVVDDSQLPKDRFSAERLKGVDSTLKIQPAELGDSAMYLCASSLGVGDETQYFGPGTRLLVL.

This clonotype was seen more than once but under ten times. The chain is built from TRBV3-1 and TRBJ1-2, with D unresolved. The CDR3 extends over 15 amino acids. Germline CDR1 LGHDT, CDR2 YNNKEL (reference sequence). Trimming took off 2 bases at V and 0 bases at J, with 10 bases between the two ends. Here the CDR3 reads CASSQIPASNYGYTF. The CDR3 coding sequence is TGTGCCAGCAGCCAAATACCGGCATCTAACTATGGCTACACCTTC.

This chain connects TRBV20-1 to TRBJ1-2, with D hard to call. This CDR3 has 14 residues. The V end lost 0 bases, the J end lost 2 bases, and 10 bases lay between the germline ends. Per germline, CDR1 DFQATT and CDR2 SNEGSKA (reference sequence). The CDR3 loop reads CSARDPILNYGYTF. CDR3 sequence (DNA): TGCAGTGCTAGAGACCCGATATTAAACTATGGCTACACCTTC.

Here the CDR3 reads CASSLSGSASGGQANEQFF. The CDR3 coding sequence is TGTGCCAGCAGCTTAAGTGGGTCGGCTAGCGGGGGACAGGCGAATGAGCAGTTCTTC. This rearrangement joins TRBV7-3 to TRBJ2-1; 10 nucleotides match TRBD2. Germline V gene sequence: CDR1 SGHTA, CDR2 FQGTGA. V shed 1 base, J shed 7 bases, and the junction held 16 bases outside the gene matches. This CDR3 spans 19 amino acids.

The V gene is TRBV11-1, the J gene TRBJ2-1, with D perhaps matching TRBD1 (5 bases). The germline CDR1 and CDR2 sequences are SGHAT and FQDESV (reference sequence). The V gene lost 1 base and the J gene lost 6 bases, with 16 bases spanning the gap. There are 16 residues in the CDR3. In DNA, the CDR3 is TGTGCCAGCAGCTTAGTGGGTCAGGGAATCGGCAATGAGCAGTTCTTC. Its translation: CASSLVGQGIGNEQFF.

A few counts support this clonotype. The gene calls are TRBV6-1 and TRBJ1-4; 9 nucleotides align to TRBD1. After removal of 4 bases from V and 6 bases from J, the junction contained 6 bases not matched to a gene. Germline CDR1 reads MNHNS; CDR2 reads SASEGT. The CDR3 sequence is 15 residues long. The CDR3 nucleotides are TGTGCCAGCAGTGCCCCGGGACAGGGATATGAAAAACTGTTTTTT. It encodes CASSAPGQGYEKLFF.

This clonotype was detected a few times. This chain joins TRBV6-5 and TRBJ2-7; D not resolved. The germline V gene has CDR1 MNHEY and CDR2 SVGAGI. There are 12 residues in the CDR3. The V and J ends lost 6 bases and 3 bases respectively, with 9 bases between them. This chain's CDR3 is CASRRVGYEQYF. Written as DNA, the CDR3 is TGTGCCAGCAGGAGAGTGGGCTACGAGCAGTACTTC.

This sequence joins TRBV20-1 and TRBJ2-1; 9 nucleotides align to TRBD2. The J segment lost 0 bases and the V segment lost 1 base, leaving 7 bases of the junction unmatched. The CDR3 loop spans 17 amino acids. Germline-derived CDR1 and CDR2 are DFQATT and SNEGSKA (reference sequence). The CDR3 loop is CSARGRGGTPSYNEQFF. The CDR3 coding sequence is TGCAGTGCTAGAGGGCGGGGGGGCACACCCTCCTACAATGAGCAGTTCTTC.

The J gene is TRBJ2-1, the V gene TRBV9; D is perhaps TRBD1 or TRBD2 (5 bases each). The CDR3 consists of 13 residues. V lost 2 bases and J lost 9, with 12 bases in between. Germline V gene data show CDR1 as SGDLS and CDR2 as YYNGEE. DNA for the CDR3: TGTGCCAGCAGCGTGGGGACGAGGGGTGAGCAGTTCTTC. This translates into CASSVGTRGEQFF.

The V call is TRBV12-3 or TRBV12-4, the J call TRBJ1-2; tentatively, D is TRBD1 (5 bases). This CDR3 region has 13 residues. The V and J ends lost 5 bases and 4 bases respectively, with 11 bases between them. CDR3 protein: CASSPSGSYGYTF. DNA for the CDR3: TGTGCCAGCAGTCCTTCAGGGTCCTATGGCTACACCTTC.

V and J are TRBV4-3 and TRBJ2-3; TRBD2 is a possible D gene (5 bases). The CDR3 extends over 12 amino acids. Trimming removed 4 bases from V and 8 bases from J, with 10 bases in between. Germline V gene lookup returns CDR1 LGHNA and CDR2 YSLEER. The CDR3 DNA follows: TGCGCCAGCAGCCGCTCGGCGGGTACGCAGTATTTT. Amino acid sequence: CASSRSAGTQYF.

This clonotype was detected many times. The V and J genes are TRBV11-2 and TRBJ2-3; D may be TRBD2 (7 bases). V lost 3 bases and J lost 6, with 10 bases in between. The germline V gene encodes CDR1 SGHAT and CDR2 FQNNGV. The CDR3 is 13 amino acids. Here the CDR3 reads CASSFAGADTQYF. CDR3 DNA sequence: TGTGCCAGCAGCTTCGCGGGGGCTGATACGCAGTATTTT.

This clonotype was seen a handful of times. The rearrangement uses TRBV20-1 and TRBJ2-7; no definite D call. The germline V gene encodes CDR1 DFQATT and CDR2 SNEGSKA (reference sequence). With 0 bases removed from V and 2 bases from J, the gap between germline ends came to 11 bases. This CDR3 has 14 residues. CDR3 loop: CSARDNGEAYEQYV. The DNA of the CDR3 is TGCAGTGCTAGAGATAACGGTGAGGCCTACGAGCAGTACGTC.

In its sample, this clonotype was seen a few times. The V gene is TRBV24-1, the J gene TRBJ2-2, with D perhaps TRBD1 (6 bases). With 6 bases removed from V and 4 bases from J, the gap between germline ends came to 11 bases. The length of the CDR3 is 14 residues. Germline CDR1 is KGHDR and CDR2 is SFDVKD. The CDR3 bases are TGTGCCACCAGTCCCACAGGGACCACCGGGGAGCTGTTTTTT. Translated: CATSPTGTTGELFF.

This rearrangement joins TRBV12-3 or TRBV12-4 to TRBJ2-7; possible D gene TRBD1, 5 bases. The ends were cut back, 3 bases at V and 2 bases at J, with 11 bases in the middle. The CDR3 covers 14 residues. Written as DNA, the CDR3 is TGTGCCAGCAGTTTTGGGGCCCCGGCCTACGAGCAGTACTTC. Its protein product is CASSFGAPAYEQYF.

The gene calls are TRBV7-9 and TRBJ2-7; 11 bases align to TRBD2. CDR3 size: 14 residues. Germline V gene sequence: CDR1 SEHNR, CDR2 FQNEAQ (reference sequence). Losses at the gene ends were 8 bases for V and 2 bases for J; bases not matched to a gene: 5. CDR3 sequence reads: CASGGTSGTYEQYF. DNA for the CDR3: TGTGCCAGCGGGGGGACTAGCGGAACCTACGAGCAGTACTTC.

The V and J genes are TRBV12-3 or TRBV12-4 and TRBJ2-3; 7 nucleotides align to TRBD2. The CDR3 totals 14 residues. Trimming removed 1 base from V and 6 bases from J; junction bases left unmatched: 4. CDR3: CASSLGGGIDTQYF. CDR3 DNA sequence: TGTGCCAGCAGTTTAGGCGGGGGAATTGATACGCAGTATTTT.

This clonotype was observed once. This sequence joins TRBV4-2 and TRBJ2-1, with D perhaps assigned TRBD1 or TRBD2 (6 bases each). The CDR3 has 15 amino acids. V shed 5 bases and J shed 0 bases, with 11 bases lying between them. The germline gives CDR1 LGHNA, CDR2 YNFKEQ. Here the CDR3 DNA reads TGTGCCAGCAGCTACGAGGGGGGCTCCTACAATGAGCAGTTCTTC. Amino acids: CASSYEGGSYNEQFF.

This clonotype was observed at least ten times. The chain employs TRBV5-1 and TRBJ2-2; D possibly corresponds to TRBD2 (5 bases). CDR3 length: 14 residues. The germline gives CDR1 SGHRS, CDR2 YFSETQ. Trimming shortened V by 3 bases and J by 7 bases, and 13 bases separated the two germline ends. CDR3 bases: TGCGCCAGCAGCTCCTTAGGAGGAGGCGGGGAGCTGTTTTTT. Translated, it gives CASSSLGGGGELFF.

This clonotype was counted a few times. V is TRBV4-3 and J is TRBJ1-6, with D unresolved. V was shortened by 4 bases and J by 6 bases, with 7 bases between the two germline ends. CDR3 size: 13 residues. Germline V gene data show CDR1 as LGHNA and CDR2 as YSLEER. The CDR3 DNA reads as TGCGCCAGCAGCCTTAGCACTAATTCACCCCTCCACTTT. Translated, it gives CASSLSTNSPLHF.

The chain carries TRBV3-1 and TRBJ2-6; D unresolved. CDR3 size: 17 residues. Germline V gives CDR1 LGHDT, CDR2 YNNKEL (reference sequence). Deletions cut 4 bases from V and 4 bases from J, with 17 bases between. CDR3 sequence reads: CASSPRIGSSGANVLTF. As DNA, the CDR3 is TGTGCCAGCAGCCCAAGGATCGGGTCCTCCGGGGCCAACGTCCTGACTTTC.

In this sample, this clonotype turned up a few times. The genes are TRBV15 and TRBJ1-1; D unclear. The germline V and J ends were trimmed by 2 bases and 1 base, with 14 bases remaining between them. The length of the CDR3 is 16 residues. Germline CDR1 LNHNV, CDR2 YYDKDF (reference sequence). This CDR3 is CATSRQRVNPNTEAFF. In nucleotides, the CDR3 is TGTGCCACCAGCAGACAGAGGGTGAACCCGAACACTGAAGCTTTCTTT.

The V and J genes are TRBV19 and TRBJ2-3; TRBD2 is a possible D gene (6 bases). The V end was cut by 6 bases, the J end by 8 bases, with 18 bases between. This CDR3 has 14 residues. CDR1 and CDR2 from the germline V gene are LNHDA and SQIVND (reference sequence). The CDR3 spells CASSAGPPGSTQYF. The CDR3 nucleotides read TGTGCCAGTAGCGCGGGACCCCCTGGGAGTACGCAGTATTTT.

The chain has TRBV12-3 or TRBV12-4 and TRBJ1-5, with 8 bases matching TRBD1. Trimming took 7 bases from V and 4 from J; bases not matched to a gene: 9. This CDR3 comprises 15 residues. The CDR3 region is CASMLGQVLNQPQHF. For the CDR3, the DNA is TGTGCCAGCATGTTGGGACAGGTGCTTAATCAGCCCCAGCATTTT.